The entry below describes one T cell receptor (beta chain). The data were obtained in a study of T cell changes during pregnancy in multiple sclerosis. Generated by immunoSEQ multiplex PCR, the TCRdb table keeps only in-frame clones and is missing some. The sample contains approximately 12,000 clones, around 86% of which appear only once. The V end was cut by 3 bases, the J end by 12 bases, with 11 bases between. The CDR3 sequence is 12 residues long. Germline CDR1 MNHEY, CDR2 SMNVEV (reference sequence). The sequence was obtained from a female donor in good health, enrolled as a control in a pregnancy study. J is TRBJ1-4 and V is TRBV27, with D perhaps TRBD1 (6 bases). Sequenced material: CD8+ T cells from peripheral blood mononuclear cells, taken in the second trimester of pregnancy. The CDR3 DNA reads TGTGCCAGCAGTTTCCCGGGACAAGAACTGTTTTTT. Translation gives CASSFPGQELFF.